The rows below give T cell receptor beta chains drawn from one sample of a study of blood T cell repertoires in COVID-19. Produced via immunoSEQ multiplex PCR; TCRdb's table is partial and in-frame only. The table shows about 150,000 clones, with approximately 81% occurring only once. The sequencing sample was made of peripheral blood. Every receptor here comes from a woman aged 55-69 years with COVID-19, enrolled during active disease. The CDR3 runs from the conserved cysteine through the conserved F or W. The order of the fields is D gene, V gene, clone size, J gene, CDR3 DNA, CDR3 protein. The D gene is left open where the match is weak. Size is omitted from some rows. Given values are once, few, many or a class for expanded clones.

d_gene: .
v_gene: TRBV7-9
abundance: .
j_gene: TRBJ1-2
CDR3nt: TGTGCCAGCAATGGCGGGGGGACGAGCTACACCTTC
CDR3aa: CASNGGGTSYTF

d_gene: TRBD1
v_gene: TRBV27
abundance: .
j_gene: TRBJ2-7
CDR3nt: TGTGCCAGCAGCCCGAGGGGGACAGTGATGAACTACGAGCAGTACTTC
CDR3aa: CASSPRGTVMNYEQYF

d_gene: .
v_gene: TRBV25-1
abundance: .
j_gene: TRBJ1-6
CDR3nt: TGTGCCAGCAGTGAATCCCGAGGGATGGGGAATTCACCCCTCCACTTT
CDR3aa: CASSESRGMGNSPLHF

d_gene: .
v_gene: TRBV7-9
abundance: .
j_gene: TRBJ1-6
CDR3nt: TGTGCCAGCAGCCTGACAGGCTATAATTCACCCCTCCACTTT
CDR3aa: CASSLTGYNSPLHF

d_gene: .
v_gene: TRBV6-5
abundance: .
j_gene: TRBJ2-7
CDR3nt: TGTGCCAGCTCACGCAACGGTCTTAGCTACGAGCAGTACTTC
CDR3aa: CASSRNGLSYEQYF

d_gene: TRBD1
v_gene: TRBV2
abundance: .
j_gene: TRBJ1-6
CDR3nt: TGTGCCAGCAGTCCACAGGGGCTAATCGCTTCACCCCTCCACTTT
CDR3aa: CASSPQGLIASPLHF

d_gene: .
v_gene: TRBV19
abundance: once
j_gene: TRBJ2-6
CDR3nt: TGTGCCAGTAGTATCCTACAGCTATTGGGGGCCAACGTCCTGACTTTC
CDR3aa: CASSILQLLGANVLTF

d_gene: .
v_gene: TRBV9
abundance: few
j_gene: TRBJ2-1
CDR3nt: TGTGCCAGCAGCTACAAACAGGGCTCCTACAATGAGCAGTTCTTC
CDR3aa: CASSYKQGSYNEQFF

d_gene: .
v_gene: TRBV19
abundance: .
j_gene: TRBJ1-5
CDR3nt: TGTGCCAGTAGGCAGGGGATATTTGGTCTGAATCAGCCCCAGCATTTT
CDR3aa: CASRQGIFGLNQPQHF

d_gene: .
v_gene: TRBV5-1
abundance: .
j_gene: TRBJ1-1
CDR3nt: TGCGCCAGCAGCTTCCGCAGGGTAGAGGCTGAAGCTTTCTTT
CDR3aa: CASSFRRVEAEAFF

d_gene: .
v_gene: TRBV3-1/TRBV3-2
abundance: few
j_gene: TRBJ1-2
CDR3nt: TGTGCCAGCAGATCGGTCTATGGCTACACCTTC
CDR3aa: CASRSVYGYTF

d_gene: .
v_gene: TRBV6-5
abundance: .
j_gene: TRBJ1-2
CDR3nt: TGTGCCAGCACCACCAGTGCCGGGGACTATGGCTACACCTTC
CDR3aa: CASTTSAGDYGYTF

d_gene: .
v_gene: TRBV5-4
abundance: .
j_gene: TRBJ1-2
CDR3nt: TGTGCCAGCAGCTTGGCCGCCGGACAGAATGGCTACACCTTC
CDR3aa: CASSLAAGQNGYTF

d_gene: .
v_gene: TRBV6-5
abundance: once
j_gene: TRBJ1-4
CDR3nt: TGTGCCAGCAGTTACTCGCGGACAGCTAATGAAAAACTGTTTTTT
CDR3aa: CASSYSRTANEKLFF

d_gene: .
v_gene: TRBV10-1
abundance: .
j_gene: TRBJ1-5
CDR3nt: TGCGCCAGCAGTGAGTCAGTAGATCAGCCCCAGCATTTT
CDR3aa: CASSESVDQPQHF

d_gene: .
v_gene: TRBV5-1
abundance: few
j_gene: TRBJ2-7
CDR3nt: TGCGCCAGCAGCTTGGGCATGACTAGGAGCTACGAGCAGTACTTC
CDR3aa: CASSLGMTRSYEQYF

d_gene: .
v_gene: TRBV25-1
abundance: few
j_gene: TRBJ1-4
CDR3nt: TGTGCCAGCAGAAGTGACGCGGCCCTAGGACTGTTTTTT
CDR3aa: CASRSDAALGLFF

d_gene: .
v_gene: TRBV2
abundance: .
j_gene: TRBJ1-2
CDR3nt: TGTGCCAGCAATTTAGACTATGGCTACACCTTC
CDR3aa: CASNLDYGYTF

d_gene: TRBD2
v_gene: TRBV15
abundance: .
j_gene: TRBJ2-2
CDR3nt: TGTGCCACCGGGCGGGAGGGGGGTACCGGGGAGCTGTTTTTT
CDR3aa: CATGREGGTGELFF

d_gene: .
v_gene: TRBV7-2
abundance: .
j_gene: TRBJ2-1
CDR3nt: TGTGCCAGCAGCTTATTGGCTTCGCGGGCGCGTTCCGGTGAGCAGTTCTTC
CDR3aa: CASSLLASRARSGEQFF

d_gene: TRBD1
v_gene: TRBV11-2
abundance: .
j_gene: TRBJ1-2
CDR3nt: TGTGCCAGCAGCCGCCCAAGGGGACAGGGCTATGGCTACACCTTC
CDR3aa: CASSRPRGQGYGYTF

d_gene: .
v_gene: TRBV9
abundance: .
j_gene: TRBJ1-1
CDR3nt: TGTGCCAGCAGCGTAGGGGCCAGTTCGAACACTGAAGCTTTCTTT
CDR3aa: CASSVGASSNTEAFF

d_gene: .
v_gene: TRBV9
abundance: .
j_gene: TRBJ1-4
CDR3nt: TGTGCCAGCAGCTACCGGGACACGACTAATGAAAAACTGTTTTTT
CDR3aa: CASSYRDTTNEKLFF

d_gene: TRBD2
v_gene: TRBV7-2
abundance: .
j_gene: TRBJ2-2
CDR3nt: TGTGCCAGCAGCTTAGGCGGGAGCGGGGAGCTGTTTTTT
CDR3aa: CASSLGGSGELFF